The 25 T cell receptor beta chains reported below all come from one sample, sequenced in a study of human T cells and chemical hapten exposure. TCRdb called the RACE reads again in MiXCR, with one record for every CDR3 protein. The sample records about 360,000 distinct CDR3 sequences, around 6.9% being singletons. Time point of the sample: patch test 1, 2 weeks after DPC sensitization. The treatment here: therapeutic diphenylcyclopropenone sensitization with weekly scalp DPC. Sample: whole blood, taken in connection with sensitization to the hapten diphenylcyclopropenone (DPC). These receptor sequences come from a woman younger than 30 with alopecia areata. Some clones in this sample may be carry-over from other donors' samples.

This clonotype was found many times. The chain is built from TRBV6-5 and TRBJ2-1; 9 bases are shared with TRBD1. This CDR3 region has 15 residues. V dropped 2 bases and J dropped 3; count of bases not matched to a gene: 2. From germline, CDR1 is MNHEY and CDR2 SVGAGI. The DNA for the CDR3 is TGTGCCAGCAGTTACGGGACAGGGCTCTACAATGAGCAGTTCTTC. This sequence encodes CASSYGTGLYNEQFF.

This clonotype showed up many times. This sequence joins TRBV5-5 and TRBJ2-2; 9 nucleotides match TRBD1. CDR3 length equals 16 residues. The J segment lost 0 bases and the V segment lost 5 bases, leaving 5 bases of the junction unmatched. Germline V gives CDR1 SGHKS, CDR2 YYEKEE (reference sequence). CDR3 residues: CASSPRQGANTGELFF. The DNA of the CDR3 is TGTGCCAGCAGTCCAAGACAGGGGGCGAACACCGGGGAGCTGTTTTTT. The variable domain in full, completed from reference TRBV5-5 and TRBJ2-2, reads DAGVTQSPTHLIKTRGQQVTLRCSPISGHKSVSWYQQVLGQGPQFIFQYYEKEERGRGNFPDRFSARQFPNYSSELNVNALLLGDSALYLCASSPRQGANTGELFFGEGSRLTVL.

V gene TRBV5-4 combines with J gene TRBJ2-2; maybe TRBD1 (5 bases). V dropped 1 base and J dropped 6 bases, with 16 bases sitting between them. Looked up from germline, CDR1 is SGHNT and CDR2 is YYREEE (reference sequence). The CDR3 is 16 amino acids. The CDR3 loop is CASSLNWQGNAGELFF. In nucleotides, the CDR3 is TGTGCCAGCAGCTTGAATTGGCAGGGTAATGCCGGGGAGCTGTTTTTT.

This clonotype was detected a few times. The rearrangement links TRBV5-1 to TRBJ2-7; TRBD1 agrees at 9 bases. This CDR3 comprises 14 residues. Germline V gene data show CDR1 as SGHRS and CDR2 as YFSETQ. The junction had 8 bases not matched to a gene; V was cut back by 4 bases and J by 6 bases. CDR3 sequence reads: CASSVEGTGPEQYF. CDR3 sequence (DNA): TGCGCCAGCAGCGTCGAGGGGACAGGGCCCGAGCAGTACTTC.

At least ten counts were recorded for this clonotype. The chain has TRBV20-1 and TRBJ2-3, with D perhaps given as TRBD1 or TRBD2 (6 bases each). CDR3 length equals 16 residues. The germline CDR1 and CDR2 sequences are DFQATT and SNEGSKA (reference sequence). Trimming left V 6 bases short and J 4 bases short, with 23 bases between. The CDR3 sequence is CSAVLWGAPSADTQYF. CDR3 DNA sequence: TGCAGTGCCGTATTGTGGGGGGCCCCCTCCGCAGATACGCAGTATTTT.

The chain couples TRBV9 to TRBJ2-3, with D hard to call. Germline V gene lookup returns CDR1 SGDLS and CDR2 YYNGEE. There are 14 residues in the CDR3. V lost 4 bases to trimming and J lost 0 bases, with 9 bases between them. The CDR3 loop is CASSLDLSTDTQYF. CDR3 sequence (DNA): TGTGCCAGCAGCCTTGACCTTAGCACAGATACGCAGTATTTT.

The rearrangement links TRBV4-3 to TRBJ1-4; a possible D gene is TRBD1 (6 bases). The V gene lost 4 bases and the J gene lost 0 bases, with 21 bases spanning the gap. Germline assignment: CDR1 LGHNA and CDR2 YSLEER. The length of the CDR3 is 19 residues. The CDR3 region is CASSPGVPFTQSTNEKLFF. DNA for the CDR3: TGCGCCAGCAGCCCAGGGGTCCCCTTCACACAGTCAACTAATGAAAAACTGTTTTTT.

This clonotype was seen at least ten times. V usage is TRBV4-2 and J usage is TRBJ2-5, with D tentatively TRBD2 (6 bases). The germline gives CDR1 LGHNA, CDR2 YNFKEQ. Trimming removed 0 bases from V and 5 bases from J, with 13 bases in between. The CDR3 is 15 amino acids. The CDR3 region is CASSQETSRAETQYF. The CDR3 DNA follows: TGTGCCAGCAGCCAAGAGACTAGTAGGGCCGAGACCCAGTACTTC.

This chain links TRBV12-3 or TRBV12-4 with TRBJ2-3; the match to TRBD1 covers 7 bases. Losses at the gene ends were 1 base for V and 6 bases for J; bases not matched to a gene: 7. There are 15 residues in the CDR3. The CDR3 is CASSLGLTGVDTQYF. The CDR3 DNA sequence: TGTGCCAGCAGTTTAGGCTTAACAGGGGTGGATACGCAGTATTTT.

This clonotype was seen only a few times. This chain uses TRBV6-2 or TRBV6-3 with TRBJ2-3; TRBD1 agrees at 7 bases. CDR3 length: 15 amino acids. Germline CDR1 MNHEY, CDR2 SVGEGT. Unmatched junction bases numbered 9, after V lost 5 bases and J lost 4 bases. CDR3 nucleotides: TGTGCCAGCAGTCCGATTACAGGGGACCCAGATACGCAGTATTTT. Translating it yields CASSPITGDPDTQYF.

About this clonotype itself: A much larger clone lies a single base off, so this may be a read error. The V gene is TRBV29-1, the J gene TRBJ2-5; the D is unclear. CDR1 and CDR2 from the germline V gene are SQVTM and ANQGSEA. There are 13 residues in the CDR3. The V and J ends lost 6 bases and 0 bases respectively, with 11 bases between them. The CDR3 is CSVVPEYQETQYF. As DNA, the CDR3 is TGCAGCGTCGTCCCAGAGTACCAAGAGACCCAGTACTTC.

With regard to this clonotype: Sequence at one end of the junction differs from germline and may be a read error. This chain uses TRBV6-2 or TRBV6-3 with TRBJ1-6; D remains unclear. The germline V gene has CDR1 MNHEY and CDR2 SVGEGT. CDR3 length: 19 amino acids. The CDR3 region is CASRRRRVSNSSYNSSLHF. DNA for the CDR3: TGTGCCAGCAGACGCCGCCGGGTCTCAAACAGCTCCTATAATTCATCCCTCCACTTT.

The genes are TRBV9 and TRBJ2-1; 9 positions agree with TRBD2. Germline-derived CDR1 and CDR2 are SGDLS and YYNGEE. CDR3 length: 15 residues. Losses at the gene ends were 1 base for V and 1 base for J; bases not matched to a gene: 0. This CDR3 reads CASSVLAGSYNEQFF. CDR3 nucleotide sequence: TGTGCCAGCAGCGTACTAGCGGGGTCCTACAATGAGCAGTTCTTC.

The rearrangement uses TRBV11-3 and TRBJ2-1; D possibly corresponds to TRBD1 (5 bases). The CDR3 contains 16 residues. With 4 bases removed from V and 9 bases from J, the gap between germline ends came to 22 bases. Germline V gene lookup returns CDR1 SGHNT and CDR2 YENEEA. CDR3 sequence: CASSSREGAGSSEQFF. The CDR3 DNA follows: TGTGCCAGCAGCTCTAGGGAAGGGGCTGGGTCGAGTGAGCAGTTCTTC.

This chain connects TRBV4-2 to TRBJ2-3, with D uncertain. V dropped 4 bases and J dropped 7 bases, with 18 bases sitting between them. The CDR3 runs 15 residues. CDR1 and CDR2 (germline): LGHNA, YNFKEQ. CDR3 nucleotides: TGTGCCAGCAGCCCTCCCGGCCGGCTGCCGTATACGCAGTATTTT. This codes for CASSPPGRLPYTQYF.

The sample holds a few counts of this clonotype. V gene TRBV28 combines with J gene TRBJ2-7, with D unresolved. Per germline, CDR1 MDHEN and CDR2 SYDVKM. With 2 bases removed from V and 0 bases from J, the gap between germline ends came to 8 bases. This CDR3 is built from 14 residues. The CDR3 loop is CASSLVANSYEQYF. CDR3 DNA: TGTGCCAGCAGTTTAGTAGCTAACTCCTACGAGCAGTACTTC.

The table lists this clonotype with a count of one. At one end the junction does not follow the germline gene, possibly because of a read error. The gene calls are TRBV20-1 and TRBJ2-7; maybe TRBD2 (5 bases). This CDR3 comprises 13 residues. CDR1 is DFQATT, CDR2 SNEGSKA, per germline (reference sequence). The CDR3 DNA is TGCAGTGCTAGAAAGACGGTCGACTACGAGCTGTACTTC. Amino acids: CSARKTVDYELYF.

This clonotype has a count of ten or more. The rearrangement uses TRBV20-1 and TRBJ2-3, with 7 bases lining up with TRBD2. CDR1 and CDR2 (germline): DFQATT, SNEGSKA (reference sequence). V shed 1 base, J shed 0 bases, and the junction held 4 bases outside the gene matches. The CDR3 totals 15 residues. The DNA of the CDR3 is TGCAGTGCTAGAGGGGACTACCATAGCACAGATACGCAGTATTTT. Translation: CSARGDYHSTDTQYF.

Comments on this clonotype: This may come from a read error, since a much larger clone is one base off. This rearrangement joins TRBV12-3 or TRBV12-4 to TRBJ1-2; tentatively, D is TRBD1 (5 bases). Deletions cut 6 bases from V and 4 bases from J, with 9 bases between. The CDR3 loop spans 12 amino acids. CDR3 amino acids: CASSVDSYGYTF. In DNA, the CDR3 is TGTGCCAGCAGCGTTGACAGCTATGGCTACACCTTC.

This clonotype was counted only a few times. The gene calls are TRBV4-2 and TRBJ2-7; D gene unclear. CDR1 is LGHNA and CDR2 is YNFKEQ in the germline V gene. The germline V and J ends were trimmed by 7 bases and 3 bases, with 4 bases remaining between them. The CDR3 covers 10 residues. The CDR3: CASTYYEQYF. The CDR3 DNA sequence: TGTGCCAGCACCTACTACGAGCAGTACTTC.

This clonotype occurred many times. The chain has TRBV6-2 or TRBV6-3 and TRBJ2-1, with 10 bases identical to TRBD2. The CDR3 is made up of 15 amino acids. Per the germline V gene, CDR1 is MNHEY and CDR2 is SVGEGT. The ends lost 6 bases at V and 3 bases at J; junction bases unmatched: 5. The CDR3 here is CASSQLAGRYNEQFF. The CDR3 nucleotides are TGTGCCAGCAGCCAACTAGCGGGGCGCTACAATGAGCAGTTCTTC.

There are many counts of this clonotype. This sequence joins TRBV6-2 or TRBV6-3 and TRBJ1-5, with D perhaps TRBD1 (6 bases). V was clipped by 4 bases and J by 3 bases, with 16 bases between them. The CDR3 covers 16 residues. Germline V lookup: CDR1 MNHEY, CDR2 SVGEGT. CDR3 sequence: CASSFGPRGANQPQHF. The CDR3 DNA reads TGTGCCAGCAGTTTCGGACCCAGGGGAGCCAATCAGCCCCAGCATTTT.

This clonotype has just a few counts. The CDR3 loop reads CSVWDRDYGYTF. CDR3 nucleotides: TGCAGCGTTTGGGACAGGGACTATGGCTACACCTTC. V and J are TRBV29-1 and TRBJ1-2; 9 bases are shared with TRBD1. The CDR3 is 12 amino acids. The V segment lost 5 bases and the J segment 3 bases; nucleotides outside the gene matches: 1. Germline V CDR1 and CDR2: SQVTM, ANQGSEA.

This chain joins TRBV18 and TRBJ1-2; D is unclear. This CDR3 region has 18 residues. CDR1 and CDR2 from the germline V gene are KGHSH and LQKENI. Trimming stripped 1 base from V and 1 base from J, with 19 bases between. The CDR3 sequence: CASSPRADSLVINYGYTF. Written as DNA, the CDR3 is TGTGCCAGCTCACCACGGGCTGATTCCCTCGTGATTAACTATGGCTACACCTTC. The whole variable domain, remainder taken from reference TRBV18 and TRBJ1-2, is NAGVMQNPRHLVRRRGQEARLRCSPMKGHSHVYWYRQLPEEGLKFMVYLQKENIIDESGMPKERFSAEFPKEGPSILRIQQVVRGDSAAYFCASSPRADSLVINYGYTFGSGTRLTVV.

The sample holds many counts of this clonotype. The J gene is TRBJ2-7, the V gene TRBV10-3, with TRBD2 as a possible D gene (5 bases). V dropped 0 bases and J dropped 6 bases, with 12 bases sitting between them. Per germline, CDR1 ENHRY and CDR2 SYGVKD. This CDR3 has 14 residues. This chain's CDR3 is CAISESRDRGEQYF. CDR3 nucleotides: TGTGCCATCAGTGAGTCTCGGGATCGGGGCGAGCAGTACTTC.